This paragraph reports one T cell receptor beta chain. RNA was extracted with the RNeasy kit, and a quantity of roughly 0.5 to 1 ug was reverse transcribed using random hexamers. Amplification of the TCR beta CDR3 was carried out by immunoSEQ multiplex PCR, which spanned a total of 54 Vbeta and 13 Jbeta segments. Each CDR3 protein gets one entry after TCRdb re-called the immunoSEQ multiplex PCR reads with MiXCR. There are 150,000 or so distinct CDR3 sequences in the sample; around 94% occur only once, and 0.085% to 0.095% lies in the top ten. TEMRA cells were FACS-enriched, with CD8+ and CD4+ T cells isolated negatively. Germline V CDR1 and CDR2: SGHDT, YYEEEE. CDR3 size: 13 residues. V lost 3 bases and J 8 bases, leaving 14 bases between the germline ends. This sample is part of a study of CD8 T cells in Susac syndrome.

The TCR originated in a human donor with multiple sclerosis. Source material: CD4+ T cells from PBMCs. The chain uses TRBV5-6 and TRBJ2-5; D is ambiguous. Here the CDR3 reads CASSWRRVPTQYF. The CDR3 nucleotides read TGTGCCAGCAGCTGGCGTCGCGTCCCAACCCAGTACTTC.